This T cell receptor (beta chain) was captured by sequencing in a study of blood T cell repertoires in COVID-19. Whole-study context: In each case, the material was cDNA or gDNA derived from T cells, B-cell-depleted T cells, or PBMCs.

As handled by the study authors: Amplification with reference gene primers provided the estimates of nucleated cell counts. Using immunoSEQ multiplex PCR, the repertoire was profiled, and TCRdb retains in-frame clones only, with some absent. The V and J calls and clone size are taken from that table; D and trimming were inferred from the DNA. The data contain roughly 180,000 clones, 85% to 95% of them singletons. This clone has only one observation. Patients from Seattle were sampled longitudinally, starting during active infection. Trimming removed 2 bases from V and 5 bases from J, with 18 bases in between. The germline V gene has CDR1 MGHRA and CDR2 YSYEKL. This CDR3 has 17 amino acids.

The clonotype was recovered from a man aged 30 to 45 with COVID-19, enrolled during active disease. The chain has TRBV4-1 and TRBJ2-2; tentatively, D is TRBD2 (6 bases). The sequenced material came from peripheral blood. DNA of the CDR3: TGCGCCAGCAGCCAATCGGCGGTTGTTAGCGGAACCGGGGAGCTGTTTTTT. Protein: CASSQSAVVSGTGELFF.